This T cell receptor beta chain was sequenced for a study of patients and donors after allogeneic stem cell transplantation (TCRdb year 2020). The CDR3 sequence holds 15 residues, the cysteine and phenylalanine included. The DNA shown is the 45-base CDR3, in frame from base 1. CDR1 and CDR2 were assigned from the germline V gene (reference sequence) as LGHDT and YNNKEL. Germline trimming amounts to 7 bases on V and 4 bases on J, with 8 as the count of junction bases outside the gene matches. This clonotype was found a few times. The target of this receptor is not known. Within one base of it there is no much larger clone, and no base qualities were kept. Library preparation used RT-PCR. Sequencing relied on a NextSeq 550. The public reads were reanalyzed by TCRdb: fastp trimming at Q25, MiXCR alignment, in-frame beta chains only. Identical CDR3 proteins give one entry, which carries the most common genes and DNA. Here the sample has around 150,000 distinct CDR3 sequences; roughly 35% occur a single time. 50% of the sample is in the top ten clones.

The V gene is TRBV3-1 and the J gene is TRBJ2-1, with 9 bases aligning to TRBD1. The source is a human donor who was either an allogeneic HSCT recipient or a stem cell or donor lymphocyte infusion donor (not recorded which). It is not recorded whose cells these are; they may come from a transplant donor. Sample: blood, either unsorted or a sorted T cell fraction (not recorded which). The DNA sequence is TGTGCCAGCAATTCCGGGACAGGGAAATACAATGAGCAGTTCTTC. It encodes CASNSGTGKYNEQFF.